The 22 T cell receptor beta chains below come from one sample, sequenced in a study of T cells in Graves' hyperthyroidism and ophthalmopathy. The CDR3 regions of TCR beta were amplified from RNA transcripts. When the TCR CDR3 underwent first-round RT-PCR, the HTBI primer set was used. TCRdb ran MiXCR on the multiplex PCR reads and lists one entry per CDR3 protein. The sample contains under 450,000 distinct CDR3 sequences, approximately 14% of which appear only once. Sequenced: blood. All receptors come from a woman younger than 35 with Graves' hyperthyroidism.

The chain uses TRBV6-2 or TRBV6-3 and TRBJ2-5, with TRBD2 matching over 10 bases. Germline assignment: CDR1 MNHEY and CDR2 SVGEGT. The J segment lost 3 bases and the V segment lost 0 bases, leaving 1 base of the junction unmatched. The CDR3 length is 15 residues. DNA of the CDR3: TGTGCCAGCAGTTACTCGGGGACTAGCGAAGAGACCCAGTACTTC. Amino acids: CASSYSGTSEETQYF.

This clonotype was counted at least ten times. The chain is built from TRBV27 and TRBJ2-3; maybe TRBD2 (5 bases). Germline V gene lookup returns CDR1 MNHEY and CDR2 SMNVEV (reference sequence). This CDR3 spans 17 amino acids. The V end lost 2 bases, the J end lost 4 bases, and 19 bases lay between the germline ends. CDR3 sequence reads: CASSLRGRRSGADTQYF. DNA of the CDR3: TGTGCCAGCAGTTTACGAGGAAGGAGATCCGGGGCAGATACGCAGTATTTT.

The chain joins TRBV19 to TRBJ2-4, with 10 positions matching TRBD2. V was pared by 4 bases and J by 8 bases, with 5 bases of the junction left unmatched. Germline assignment: CDR1 LNHDA and CDR2 SQIVND (reference sequence). The CDR3 is 14 amino acids. In DNA, the CDR3 is TGTGCCAGTAGTACTGCTAGCGGGAGTTACATTCAGTACTTC. Encoded protein: CASSTASGSYIQYF.

In its sample, this clonotype was seen many times. V and J are TRBV20-1 and TRBJ1-2; no clear D gene. Trimming took 1 base from V and 4 from J, leaving 10 bases between them. The CDR3 has 13 amino acids. Germline-derived CDR1 and CDR2 are DFQATT and SNEGSKA (reference sequence). CDR3 bases: TGCAGTGCTAGAGGCCCCCAGTCCTATGGCTACACCTTC. Its protein is CSARGPQSYGYTF.

This clonotype was seen repeatedly, ten times or more. The chain joins TRBV12-3 or TRBV12-4 to TRBJ2-1, with D possibly TRBD2 on 5 matching bases. V lost 4 bases, J lost 7 bases, and 17 bases lay in between. The CDR3 has 15 residues. CDR3 sequence reads: CASSSRMSGTNEQFF. The CDR3, as DNA: TGTGCCAGCAGTTCTAGGATGAGCGGTACAAATGAGCAGTTCTTC.

This clonotype was recorded at least ten times. The chain recombines TRBV10-2 with TRBJ2-7; D remains unclear. Deletions cut 8 bases from V and 6 bases from J, with 17 bases between. The length of the CDR3 is 13 residues. Germline loops: CDR1 WSHSY, CDR2 SAAADI. This CDR3 reads CASAFTGVREQYF. The CDR3 DNA reads TGCGCCAGCGCCTTTACTGGGGTACGCGAGCAGTACTTC.

This clonotype was seen ten or more times. V gene TRBV30 combines with J gene TRBJ1-5; 10 bases fit TRBD1. The germline V gene encodes CDR1 GTSNPN and CDR2 SVGIG (reference sequence). The CDR3 has 14 amino acids. The V and J ends lost 3 bases and 7 bases, in that order; junction bases with no gene match: 6. As DNA, the CDR3 is TGTGCCTGGAGCGAGACAGGGGGCGCCCAGCCCCAGCATTTT. Its protein is CAWSETGGAQPQHF.

This clonotype was picked up many times. This rearrangement joins TRBV6-1 to TRBJ2-7; D perhaps matches TRBD1 (5 bases). CDR3 length equals 15 residues. Deletions cut 6 bases from V and 2 bases from J, with 17 bases between. Per the germline V gene, CDR1 is MNHNS and CDR2 is SASEGT. The CDR3 reads CASRDSAPLPYEQYF. The CDR3 DNA sequence: TGTGCCAGCAGAGACAGTGCTCCCTTACCCTACGAGCAGTACTTC.

This clonotype was detected ten times or more. This sequence joins TRBV30 and TRBJ2-1; the D gene is possibly TRBD2 (6 bases). CDR3 length: 15 residues. Germline CDR1 is GTSNPN and CDR2 is SVGIG (reference sequence). Between the trimmed V and J ends, which lost 0 bases and 10 bases, there was a span of 19 bases. The CDR3 reads CAWSVNAGPGEEQFF. The CDR3 DNA sequence: TGTGCCTGGAGTGTAAACGCGGGGCCCGGGGAAGAGCAGTTCTTC. The full variable domain, its missing parts supplied by reference TRBV30 and TRBJ2-1, is SQTIHQWPATLVQPVGSPLSLECTVEGTSNPNLYWYRQAAGRGLQLLFYSVGIGQISSEVPQNLSASRPQDRQFILSSKKLLLSDSGFYLCAWSVNAGPGEEQFFGPGTRLTVL.

This clonotype came up many times. V gene TRBV5-1 combines with J gene TRBJ2-7; D may be TRBD2 (6 bases). Germline values: CDR1 SGHRS, CDR2 YFSETQ. The V end lost 2 bases, the J end lost 5 bases, and 14 bases lay between the germline ends. The CDR3 runs 14 residues. The CDR3 region has the DNA TGCGCCAGCAGCTTCGGTGGAGGGGCGAACGAGCAGTACTTC. Translation gives CASSFGGGANEQYF.

This chain joins TRBV20-1 and TRBJ2-7; tentative D call: TRBD2 (6 bases). V gave up 7 bases and J gave up 1 base, with 8 bases separating them. This CDR3 has 11 amino acids. From germline, CDR1 is DFQATT and CDR2 SNEGSKA (reference sequence). The CDR3 spells CSGGDSYEQYF. The DNA of the CDR3 is TGCAGTGGCGGGGATTCCTACGAGCAGTACTTC.

This clonotype was observed at least ten times. The chain combines TRBV12-3 or TRBV12-4 with TRBJ1-1; maybe TRBD1 (5 bases). This CDR3 has 17 residues. Trimming cost V 7 bases and J 0 bases, with 21 bases left between them. The chain's CDR3 is CASTLSSWGSMNTEAFF. For the CDR3, the DNA is TGTGCCAGCACCTTATCAAGTTGGGGGTCAATGAACACTGAAGCTTTCTTT.

Details on this clonotype: This sequence may be a read error, since a much larger clone differs from it by one base. The rearrangement uses TRBV28 and TRBJ2-3, with D perhaps matching TRBD1 or TRBD2 (5 bases each). CDR3 length: 14 amino acids. Germline V gene sequence: CDR1 MDHEN, CDR2 SYDVKM. The V end lost 6 bases, the J end lost 6 bases, and 16 bases lay between the germline ends. CDR3: CASRGHEGRDTQYF. The CDR3 bases are TGTGCCAGCAGGGGCCACGAGGGGCGCGATACGCAGTATTTT.

The table lists this clonotype with many counts. The chain recombines TRBV30 with TRBJ2-1; tentatively, D is TRBD2 (5 bases). This CDR3 has 13 amino acids. The germline CDR1 and CDR2 sequences are GTSNPN and SVGIG (reference sequence). Trimming took off 0 bases at V and 4 bases at J, with 7 bases between the two ends. The CDR3 sequence is CAWSVREYNEQFF. Here the CDR3 DNA reads TGTGCCTGGAGTGTAAGGGAGTACAATGAGCAGTTCTTC.

This clonotype showed up many times. The CDR3 DNA is TGTGCCAGTAGGGGGTGGGGATTGTCCACTGAAGCTTTCTTT. Its protein product is CASRGWGLSTEAFF. The chain links TRBV19 to TRBJ1-1; D is ambiguous. The CDR3 loop spans 14 amino acids. V gave up 6 bases and J gave up 4 bases, with 15 bases separating them. Germline loops: CDR1 LNHDA, CDR2 SQIVND (reference sequence).

This clonotype showed up many times. The chain is built from TRBV12-3 or TRBV12-4 and TRBJ1-2, with 7 positions matching TRBD1. The CDR3 spans 16 residues. V was clipped by 3 bases and J by 7 bases; unmatched bases: 14. The CDR3 DNA reads as TGTGCCAGCAGTTTCCAGGGGGGGGGTGATCCCGGTGGCTACACCTTC. It codes for CASSFQGGGDPGGYTF.

The V and J genes are TRBV20-1 and TRBJ2-7; tentatively, D is TRBD1 or TRBD2 (5 bases each). Germline CDR1 is DFQATT and CDR2 is SNEGSKA (reference sequence). The CDR3 extends over 15 amino acids. Trimming left V 0 bases short and J 5 bases short, with 17 bases between. CDR3 amino acids: CSAREGIPGTHEQYF. The DNA of the CDR3 is TGCAGTGCTAGAGAAGGCATACCGGGGACCCACGAGCAGTACTTC.

For this clonotype: A much larger clone lies a single base off, so this may be a read error. The chain couples TRBV18 to TRBJ1-4, with TRBD1 as a possible D gene (6 bases). Germline lookup yields CDR1 KGHSH and CDR2 LQKENI. The CDR3 extends over 15 amino acids. The CDR3, as DNA: TGTGCCAGCCCACCACCTACAGGGAACCGCGAAAAACTGTTTTTT. This codes for CASPPPTGNREKLFF.

The CDR3 nucleotides read TGTGCCAGCAGGCGACTAGCGGGCTCGGGGACCCAGTACTTC. It yields the protein CASRRLAGSGTQYF. The chain joins TRBV3-1 to TRBJ2-5, with 10 bases identical to TRBD2. The CDR3 has 14 residues. V shed 6 bases, J shed 7 bases, and the junction held 8 bases outside the gene matches. The germline gives CDR1 LGHDT, CDR2 YNNKEL (reference sequence).

This clonotype has a count of ten or more. The V gene is TRBV5-1, the J gene TRBJ2-1; the match to TRBD2 covers 12 bases. The trim removed 5 bases at V and 6 bases at J, leaving 6 bases unmatched. Germline V gene sequence: CDR1 SGHRS, CDR2 YFSETQ. The CDR3 contains 15 residues. The CDR3 loop is CASSRLAGARNEQFF. The CDR3 coding sequence is TGCGCCAGCAGTCGACTAGCGGGGGCTCGCAATGAGCAGTTCTTC.

The chain is built from TRBV20-1 and TRBJ2-7, with D unresolved. Germline V gene sequence: CDR1 DFQATT, CDR2 SNEGSKA (reference sequence). Trimming shortened V by 3 bases and J by 2 bases, and 14 bases separated the two germline ends. The CDR3 consists of 14 residues. CDR3 region: CSARDGFQAYEQYF. The CDR3 coding sequence is TGCAGTGCTAGGGACGGTTTCCAGGCCTACGAGCAGTACTTC.

The table lists this clonotype with many counts. The J gene is TRBJ1-2, the V gene TRBV24-1; D is possibly TRBD1 (5 bases). V was trimmed by 0 bases and J by 7 bases, leaving 8 bases between them. The V gene's germline CDR1 is KGHDR and CDR2 SFDVKD. There are 13 residues in the CDR3. The CDR3 DNA reads as TGTGCCACCAGTGATTTGTACGGGGCTGGCTACACCTTC. It is translated as CATSDLYGAGYTF.